This T cell receptor (beta chain) comes out of a study of blood T cell repertoires in COVID-19. There are 15 residues in the CDR3. V lost 1 base, J lost 5 bases, and 7 bases stayed unmatched. Per germline, CDR1 GTSNPN and CDR2 SVGIG (reference sequence). Clones were read by immunoSEQ multiplex PCR, and TCRdb kept only the in-frame ones, dropping some. The table records a few hundred thousand clones, approximately 81% of them present only once. Material: peripheral blood. This chain connects TRBV30 to TRBJ2-5, with 10 bases fitting TRBD2. The sequence was collected from an elderly woman with COVID-19, enrolled during active disease. CDR3 amino acids: CAWSAPGLALETQYF. The CDR3 DNA sequence: TGTGCCTGGAGTGCGCCGGGACTAGCGTTGGAGACCCAGTACTTC.